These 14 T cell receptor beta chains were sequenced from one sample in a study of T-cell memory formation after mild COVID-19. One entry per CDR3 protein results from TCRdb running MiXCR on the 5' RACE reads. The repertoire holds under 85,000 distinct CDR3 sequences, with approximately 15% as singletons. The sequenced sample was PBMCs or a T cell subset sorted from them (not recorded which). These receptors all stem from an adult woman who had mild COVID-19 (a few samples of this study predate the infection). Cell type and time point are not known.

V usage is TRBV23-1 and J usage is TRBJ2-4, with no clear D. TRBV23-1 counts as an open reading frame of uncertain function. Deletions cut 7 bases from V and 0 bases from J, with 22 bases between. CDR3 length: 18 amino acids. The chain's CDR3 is CASKPLPGSLLAKNIQYF. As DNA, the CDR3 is TGCGCCAGCAAACCCCTCCCGGGCAGCCTACTAGCCAAAAACATTCAGTACTTC.

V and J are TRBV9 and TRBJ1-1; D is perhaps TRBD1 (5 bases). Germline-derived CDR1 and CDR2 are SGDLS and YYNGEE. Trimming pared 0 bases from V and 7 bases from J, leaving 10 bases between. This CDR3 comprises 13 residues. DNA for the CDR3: TGTGCCAGCAGCGTAGAGGTAAGGGGTGAAGCTTTCTTT. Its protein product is CASSVEVRGEAFF.

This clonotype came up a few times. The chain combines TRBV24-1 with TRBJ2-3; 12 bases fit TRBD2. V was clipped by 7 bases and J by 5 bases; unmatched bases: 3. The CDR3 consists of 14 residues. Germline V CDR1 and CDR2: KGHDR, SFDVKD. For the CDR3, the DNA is TGTGCCACCAGCGAACTAGCGGGAGGAGATACGCAGTATTTT. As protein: CATSELAGGDTQYF.

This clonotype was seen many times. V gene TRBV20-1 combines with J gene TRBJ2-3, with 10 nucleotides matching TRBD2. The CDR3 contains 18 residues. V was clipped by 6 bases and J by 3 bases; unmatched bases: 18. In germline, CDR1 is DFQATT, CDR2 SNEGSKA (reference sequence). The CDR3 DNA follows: TGCAGTGCCTTACCCCGATGGAGAGCGGGGGGGCCGACAGATACGCAGTATTTT. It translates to CSALPRWRAGGPTDTQYF.

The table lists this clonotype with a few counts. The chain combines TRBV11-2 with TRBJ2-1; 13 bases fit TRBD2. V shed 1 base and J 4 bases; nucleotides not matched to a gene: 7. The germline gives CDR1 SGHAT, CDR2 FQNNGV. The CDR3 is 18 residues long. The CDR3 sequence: CASSLVAGLAGIYNEQFF. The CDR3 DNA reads TGTGCCAGCAGCTTAGTGGCGGGACTAGCGGGAATTTACAATGAGCAGTTCTTC.

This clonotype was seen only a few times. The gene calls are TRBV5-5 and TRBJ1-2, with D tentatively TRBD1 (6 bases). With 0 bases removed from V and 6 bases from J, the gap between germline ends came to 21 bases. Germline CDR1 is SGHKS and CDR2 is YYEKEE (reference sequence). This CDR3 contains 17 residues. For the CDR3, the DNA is TGTGCCAGCAGCTTGGGGACCACAGGAGGGGGAACAGATGGCTACACCTTC. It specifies CASSLGTTGGGTDGYTF.

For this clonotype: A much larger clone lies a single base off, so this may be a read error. The CDR3 is CASRPDSRGQLFF. In nucleotides, the CDR3 is TGTGCCAGCAGACCCGACAGTCGTGGTCAGCTGTTTTTT. The chain employs TRBV7-9 and TRBJ2-2; TRBD1 might be the D (5 bases). There are 13 residues in the CDR3. Germline loops: CDR1 SEHNR, CDR2 FQNEAQ (reference sequence). Between the trimmed V and J ends, which lost 6 bases and 12 bases, there was a span of 17 bases.

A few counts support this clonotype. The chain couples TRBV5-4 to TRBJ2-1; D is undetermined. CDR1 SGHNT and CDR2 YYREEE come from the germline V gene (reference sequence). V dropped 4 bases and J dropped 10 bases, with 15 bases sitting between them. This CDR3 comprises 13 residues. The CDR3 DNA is TGTGCCAGCAGCGACGTAAATACCCCGGAGCAGTTCTTC. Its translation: CASSDVNTPEQFF. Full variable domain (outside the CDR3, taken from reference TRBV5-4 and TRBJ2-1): ETGVTQSPTHLIKTRGQQVTLRCSSQSGHNTVSWYQQALGQGPQFIFQYYREEENGRGNFPPRFSGLQFPNYSSELNVNALELDDSALYLCASSDVNTPEQFFGPGTRLTVL.

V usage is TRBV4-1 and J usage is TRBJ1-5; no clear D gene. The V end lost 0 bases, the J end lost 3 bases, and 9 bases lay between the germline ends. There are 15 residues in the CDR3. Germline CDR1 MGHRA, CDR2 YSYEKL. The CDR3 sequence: CASSQERELNQPQHF. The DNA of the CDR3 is TGCGCCAGCAGCCAAGAGAGGGAACTCAATCAGCCCCAGCATTTT.

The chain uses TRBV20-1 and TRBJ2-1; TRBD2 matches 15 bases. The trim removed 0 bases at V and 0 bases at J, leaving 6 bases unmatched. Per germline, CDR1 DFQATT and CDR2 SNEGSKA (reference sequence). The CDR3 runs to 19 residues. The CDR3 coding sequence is TGCAGTGCTAGAGATTTAGGACTAGCGGGAGGGCCCTCCTACAATGAGCAGTTCTTC. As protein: CSARDLGLAGGPSYNEQFF.

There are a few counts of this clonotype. CDR3 loop: CASSLEGRLYNEQFF. The CDR3 DNA follows: TGTGCCAGCAGCTTGGAAGGCAGATTATACAATGAGCAGTTCTTC. V is TRBV5-6 and J is TRBJ2-1; no clear D gene. V was clipped by 0 bases and J by 4 bases, with 11 bases between them. Looked up from germline, CDR1 is SGHDT and CDR2 is YYEEEE. The CDR3 is 15 amino acids.

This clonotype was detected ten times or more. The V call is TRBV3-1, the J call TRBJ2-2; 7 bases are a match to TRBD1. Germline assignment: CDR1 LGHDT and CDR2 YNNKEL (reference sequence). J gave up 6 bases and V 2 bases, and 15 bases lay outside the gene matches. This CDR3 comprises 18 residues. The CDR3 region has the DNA TGTGCCAGCAGCCAAAGTGAGTCCCCCGACAGGGCTCCCGGGGAGCTGTTTTTT. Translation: CASSQSESPDRAPGELFF.

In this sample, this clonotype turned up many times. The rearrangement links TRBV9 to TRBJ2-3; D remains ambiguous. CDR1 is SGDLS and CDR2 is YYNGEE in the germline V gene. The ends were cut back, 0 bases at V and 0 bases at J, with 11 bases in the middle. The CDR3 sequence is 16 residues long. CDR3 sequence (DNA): TGTGCCAGCAGCGTAGATCCACGTGCTAGCACAGATACGCAGTATTTT. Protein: CASSVDPRASTDTQYF.

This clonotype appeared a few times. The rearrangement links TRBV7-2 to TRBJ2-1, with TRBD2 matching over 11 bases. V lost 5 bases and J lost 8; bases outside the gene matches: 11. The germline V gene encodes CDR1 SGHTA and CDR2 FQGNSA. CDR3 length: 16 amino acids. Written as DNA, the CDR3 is TGTGCCAGCAGCACAGGAGGAATAGCGGGAGGGGATGAGCAGTTCTTC. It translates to CASSTGGIAGGDEQFF. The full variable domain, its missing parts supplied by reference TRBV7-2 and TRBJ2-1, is GAGVSQSPSNKVTEKGKDVELRCDPISGHTALYWYRQSLGQGLEFLIYFQGNSAPDKSGLPSDRFSAERTGGSVSTLTIQRTQQEDSAVYLCASSTGGIAGGDEQFFGPGTRLTVL.